This is a list of T cell receptor beta chains from one sample in a study of siplizumab effects on memory and regulatory T cells. Generated by immunoSEQ multiplex PCR, the TCRdb table keeps only in-frame clones and is missing some. The data hold 110,000 or so clones, with 92% observed a single time. Sample: Tregs sorted from blood. All receptors derive from a human donor in good health. The conserved cysteine and the conserved F or W are not part of the CDR3 here.

v_call	cdr3_aa
TRBV6-5	ASSYVGGKQPQH
TRBV20-1	SANRISAQH
TRBV5-1	ASSLESLRGSPLH
TRBV16	ASSPTATYEQY
TRBV7-9	ASSLGRNTGELF
TRBV30	AWSPTTKTQY
TRBV5-4	ASGQQWGNTEAF
TRBV5-4	ASSLGLPSSGNTIY
TRBV30	AGLLAGVPDTQY
TRBV7-2	ASSPSPGDIQY
TRBV5-1	ASSLTRQNTEAF
TRBV7-9	ASSYGPGATGELF
TRBV6-9	ASSSWTRSQETQY
TRBV29-1	SVEGLDDEQF
TRBV5-6	ASSFDDWGKLF
TRBV5-5	ASSSRLAGEADTQY
TRBV18	ASSRSGSFDEQY
TRBV29-1	SVMGRGRELF
TRBV6-1	AISLAGNTDTQY
TRBV4-2	ASSPRGGVNEQF
TRBV5-4	ASSPGVSYGYT
TRBV5-1	ASSWDDSGNTIY
TRBV4-1	ASSHPRGEVYSYNEQF
TRBV5-6	ASSKIHPTQYNEQF
TRBV6-1	ASSETIAGKETQY
TRBV6-6	ASSYKVGGAYEQY
TRBV5-4	ASSFGTGGSSYEQY
TRBV5-4	ASSLSRGSYNEQF
TRBV1	TSSQDGTTSTDTQY
TRBV7-2	ASSLGGRGQYEQY
TRBV20-1	SAKRNTEAF
TRBV6-6	ASSPSVLEYEQY
TRBV5-1	ASSLALAGGSLETQY
TRBV19	ASSRGDGYGYT
TRBV2	ASSEGGPYEQY
TRBV19	ASSTPGGIGTQY
TRBV7-9	ASSSGTGVQPQH
TRBV9	ASSADSFGNTIY
TRBV7-2	ASSLGPGHVSGELF
TRBV18	ASSRQGVEPQH
TRBV9	ASSVLDRTNVNYGYT
TRBV9	ASSVDGGAGSPLH
TRBV6-1	ASLPRLGSYEQY
TRBV10-3	AIKGRGVSSYNEQF
TRBV7-9	ASSTGTANYGYT
TRBV27	ASSWTGTGSYEQY
TRBV7-9	ASGWGPTEAF
TRBV2	ASRDPADSSYEQY
TRBV25-1	ASSDTGLAANEQY
TRBV2	ASGGQTYEQY
TRBV29-1	SVGKDYEQY
TRBV6-5	ASSYGQGNIDGYT
TRBV11-2	ASSFFGYEQY
TRBV19	ASSAFSGLAGEQF
TRBV5-4	ASSLALGQSYGYT
TRBV5-1	ASSLGRERGYT
TRBV7-7	ASSLAVGARETQY
TRBV6-6	ASSYRGGNSNQPQH
TRBV5-4	ASSLRGASYEQY
TRBV19	ASSIGQAAPGANVLT